A selection of T cell receptor beta chains follows, all from one sample in a study of radiotherapy plus CTLA-4 blockade in lung cancer. The assay was immunoSEQ multiplex PCR, and TCRdb's table has in-frame clones only and misses some. The sample holds 65,000 to 90,000 clones, around 84% seen once. This specimen consisted of peripheral blood, obtained from a patient treated with radiotherapy plus ipilimumab. The receptors stem from a human donor with non-small cell lung cancer who had stable disease on radiotherapy plus ipilimumab. Both conserved end residues are part of each CDR3.

TRBV9,TRBJ1-3,CASSAPGGGNTIYF
TRBV19,TRBJ1-2,CASSQDRNYGYTF
TRBV27,TRBJ2-2,CASSFWGEGNTGELFF
TRBV9,TRBJ1-5,CASSATTGWNQPQHF
TRBV6-1,TRBJ2-3,CASSEAHPGLAGLDTQYF
TRBV2,TRBJ1-4,CASCGGRNEKLFF
TRBV18,TRBJ2-7,CASSQYRSYEQYF
TRBV19,TRBJ1-1,CASMGREGLNTEAFF
TRBV18,TRBJ2-2,CASSPPGTNTGELFF
TRBV28,TRBJ1-1,CASSLAGMSTEAFF
TRBV5-4,TRBJ2-3,CASSGRRGFNTDTQYF
TRBV7-3,TRBJ2-3,CASSSLSSDAQYF
TRBV28,TRBJ1-5,CASSPAGTGHYQPQHF
TRBV30,TRBJ1-1,CAWFRTGYGRPEAFF
TRBV7-8,TRBJ2-7,CASRLLDSDMYKQYF
TRBV5-6,TRBJ1-1,CASSNLGSRARTEAFF
TRBV29-1,TRBJ1-1,CSVLPGQGEAFF
TRBV9,TRBJ1-1,CASSFTGGMEAFF
TRBV7-3,TRBJ2-4,CASSLGQGILLAKNIQYF
TRBV9,TRBJ2-2,CASETGENTGELFF
TRBV29-1,TRBJ2-1,CSVLPGQGEGWRNNEQFF
TRBV6-1,TRBJ1-3,CASSDGQGRSGNTIYF
TRBV27,TRBJ2-3,CASSPGQGGRDTQYF
TRBV9,TRBJ1-4,CASSLHGATNEKLFF
TRBV18,TRBJ2-1,CASSPSAGLARNEQFF
TRBV27,TRBJ1-6,CASSRQVYNSPLHF
TRBV10-3,TRBJ2-1,CAISESKSGSSYNEQFF
TRBV14,TRBJ2-3,CASSHQGTASTDTQYF
TRBV5-1,TRBJ1-4,CASSSGQATNEKLFF
TRBV6-5,TRBJ2-7,CASSRWDRTGEQYF
TRBV19,TRBJ1-5,CASSIVITDQPQHF
TRBV15,TRBJ2-3,CATSRDPGTDTQYF
TRBV28,TRBJ2-2,CASSYDPNTGELFF
TRBV5-1,TRBJ2-1,CASSLGARGGQYNEQFF
TRBV30,TRBJ1-6,CAWSDPGLLHF
TRBV5-1,TRBJ1-4,CASSPGSTTNEKLFF
TRBV28,TRBJ2-7,CASSPAGEYYEQYF
TRBV10-3,TRBJ1-2,CAISQDGGYGYTF
TRBV11-2,TRBJ1-4,CASSVTGGVKTNEKLFF
TRBV28,TRBJ1-1,CASSLTGGRAEAFF
TRBV4-2,TRBJ1-1,CASSQVGMGKNTEAFF
TRBV7-9,TRBJ2-7,CASSLRTGGAYEQYF